The 13 T cell receptor beta chains reported below all come from one sample, sequenced in a study of blood T cells in healthy people across ages. A second PCR of about 7 to 12 cycles used a sample-barcoded 5' primer and a J-beta primer mix. MiXCR was run by TCRdb on the 5' RACE reads, yielding one entry per CDR3 protein. Altogether about 1.4 million distinct CDR3 sequences are present, approximately 59% being singletons, with the ten largest covering about 6.3%. Sample: blood. These receptors all stem from a man between 18 and 29 years old in good health.

Here the CDR3 reads CSARALMSNQPQHF. The CDR3 bases are TGCAGTGCTAGAGCTCTGATGAGCAATCAGCCCCAGCATTTT. The chain uses TRBV20-1 and TRBJ1-5; unclear D gene. The V and J ends lost 1 base and 1 base respectively, with 8 bases between them. Germline-derived CDR1 and CDR2 are DFQATT and SNEGSKA (reference sequence). The CDR3 spans 14 residues.

The CDR3 DNA is TGTGCCACCAGGGCAGAAAGGAACACTGAAGCTTTCTTT. Encoded protein: CATRAERNTEAFF. The chain couples TRBV24-1 to TRBJ1-1; D remains ambiguous. Germline V gene data show CDR1 as KGHDR and CDR2 as SFDVKD. The V end lost 7 bases, the J end lost 1 base, and 9 bases lay between the germline ends. The CDR3 is 13 amino acids.

This clonotype has a single count. This chain uses TRBV5-1 with TRBJ1-4; D possibly corresponds to TRBD1 (5 bases). CDR3 size: 15 residues. Trimming removed 0 bases from V and 7 bases from J, with 13 bases in between. CDR1 and CDR2 (germline): SGHRS, YFSETQ. In DNA, the CDR3 is TGCGCCAGCAGCTTGGGTGACAGACAAATTGAAAAACTGTTTTTT. Residues: CASSLGDRQIEKLFF.

The rearrangement joins TRBV24-1 to TRBJ1-5; D remains unclear. The V end lost 0 bases, the J end lost 0 bases, and 20 bases lay between the germline ends. The CDR3 runs 20 residues. Germline assignment: CDR1 KGHDR and CDR2 SFDVKD. This CDR3 is CATSDLRLQMGSYSNQPQHF. CDR3 sequence (DNA): TGTGCCACCAGTGATTTGAGGCTACAGATGGGGAGTTATAGCAATCAGCCCCAGCATTTT.

This clonotype was observed a few times. The rearrangement joins TRBV29-1 to TRBJ2-7; the match to TRBD1 covers 8 bases. Germline V gene data show CDR1 as SQVTM and CDR2 as ANQGSEA. After removal of 3 bases from V and 1 base from J, the junction contained 2 bases not matched to a gene. The CDR3 contains 13 residues. The CDR3 nucleotides read TGCAGCGTTGAGCAGGGGGCTTCCTACGAGCAGTACTTC. Its protein product is CSVEQGASYEQYF.

The V and J genes are TRBV27 and TRBJ2-4, with D possibly TRBD1 on 5 matching bases. The J call may be faulty, since TRBJ2-7 better matches the DNA end. The CDR3 runs 15 residues. Germline CDR1 MNHEY, CDR2 SMNVEV (reference sequence). The DNA of the CDR3 is TGTGCCAGCAGTATTGGGGCAGGCCCAGCCCACGAGCAGTACTTC. This gives the protein CASSIGAGPAHEQYF.

Written as DNA, the CDR3 is TGCAGTGCCTCGCGGGATCCTAATGAAAAACTGTTTTTT. It is translated as CSASRDPNEKLFF. V and J are TRBV20-1 and TRBJ1-4; D is ambiguous. This CDR3 comprises 13 residues. The V and J ends lost 6 bases and 3 bases respectively, with 11 bases between them. Germline V gene sequence: CDR1 DFQATT, CDR2 SNEGSKA (reference sequence).

The gene calls are TRBV5-1 and TRBJ1-1; D uncertain. CDR1 is SGHRS and CDR2 is YFSETQ in the germline V gene. The CDR3 totals 13 residues. Between the trimmed V and J ends, which lost 4 bases and 1 base, there was a span of 8 bases. CDR3 loop: CASSPNQNTEAFF. CDR3 nucleotide sequence: TGCGCCAGCAGCCCCAACCAGAACACTGAAGCTTTCTTT. Looking up the rest from reference TRBV5-1 and TRBJ1-1 gives the full variable domain: KAGVTQTPRYLIKTRGQQVTLSCSPISGHRSVSWYQQTPGQGLQFLFEYFSETQRNKGNFPGRFSGRQFSNSRSEMNVSTLELGDSALYLCASSPNQNTEAFFGQGTRLTVV.

This clonotype has a handful of counts. The rearrangement links TRBV7-9 to TRBJ1-4, with D unclear. The CDR3 covers 14 residues. Deletions cut 5 bases from V and 0 bases from J, with 7 bases between. The germline V gene has CDR1 SEHNR and CDR2 FQNEAQ (reference sequence). The CDR3 loop reads CASSSPATNEKLFF. Here the CDR3 DNA reads TGTGCCAGCAGCAGCCCAGCAACTAATGAAAAACTGTTTTTT.

The V and J genes are TRBV28 and TRBJ1-1; TRBD1 agrees at 8 bases. Trimming took 4 bases from V and 0 from J; bases not matched to a gene: 7. Per the germline V gene, CDR1 is MDHEN and CDR2 is SYDVKM. The length of the CDR3 is 16 residues. For the CDR3, the DNA is TGTGCCAGCAGTTCAGGGACAGGTGTTATGAACACTGAAGCTTTCTTT. This codes for CASSSGTGVMNTEAFF.

The CDR3 is CSALSDNSYEQYF. The CDR3 DNA is TGCAGTGCCCTCTCGGACAACTCCTACGAGCAGTACTTC. The rearrangement links TRBV20-1 to TRBJ2-7; D perhaps matches TRBD1 (5 bases). CDR1 and CDR2 (germline): DFQATT, SNEGSKA (reference sequence). The germline V and J ends were trimmed by 6 bases and 0 bases, with 12 bases remaining between them. CDR3 length equals 13 residues.

The gene calls are TRBV21-1 and TRBJ2-7; TRBD1, the table's D call, lacks a check against the DNA. The end of the DNA is better explained by TRBJ2-4, so the J call may be wrong. TRBV21-1 is marked as a pseudogene. The CDR3 consists of 16 residues. The CDR3 DNA reads TGTGCCAGCAGCAAACCCCCGGCCCACAACCTAAACATTCAGTACTTC. It is translated as CASSKPPAHNLNIQYF.

The V call is TRBV7-2, the J call TRBJ1-5, with D possibly matching TRBD1 (5 bases). The CDR3 spans 18 residues. Per germline, CDR1 SGHTA and CDR2 FQGNSA. Between the trimmed V and J ends, which lost 5 bases and 2 bases, there was a span of 22 bases. The CDR3: CASSPGGGEIIRNQPQHF. The CDR3 region has the DNA TGTGCCAGCAGCCCTGGGGGGGGGGAAATCATTCGCAATCAGCCCCAGCATTTT.